This is a list of T cell receptor beta chains from one sample in a study of T cell clonotyping in hematopoietic cell transplantation. Sequencing was performed with immunoSEQ multiplex PCR; in TCRdb, only in-frame clones are kept and a portion is missing. The table shows fewer than 2,000 clones, with roughly 92% occurring only once. Sample: peripheral blood mononuclear cells, taken 30 days after allogeneic stem cell transplant. The receptors were gathered from a female patient in her forties or fifties who had an allogeneic stem cell transplant from a related donor, so the T cells may come from the graft donor. Some clones in this sample may be carry-over from other donors' samples. Each CDR3 is given with its conserved first and last residue. D genes are given only for firm matches. Size tells how often a clone was seen (once, few, many) or the class of an expanded clone, and some rows leave it out.

>NA|TRBJ1-5|few|TRBV28
TGTGCCAGCAGTGGTTGGGAGGGGGAGCCCCAGCATTTT
CASSGWEGEPQHF
>NA|TRBJ2-5|NA|TRBV5-1
TGCGCCAGCAGCTTGGGACAGAGAAAAGAGACCCAGTACTTC
CASSLGQRKETQYF
>NA|TRBJ2-7|NA|TRBV5-6
TGTGCCAGCAGCTTGGGTGGGGACTTCTACGAGCAGTACTTC
CASSLGGDFYEQYF
>TRBD1|TRBJ2-2|NA|TRBV11-2
TGTGCCAGCAGCTTAAACAGGGGGCAGACCGGGGAGCTGTTTTTT
CASSLNRGQTGELFF
>NA|TRBJ2-1|NA|TRBV7-2
TGTGCCAGCAGCCCACGGGAAGAATACAATGAGCAGTTCTTC
CASSPREEYNEQFF
>TRBD1|TRBJ1-2|few|TRBV11-2
TGTGCCAGCAGCCCGGGACAGGGCACTAACTATGGCTACACCTTC
CASSPGQGTNYGYTF
>TRBD1|TRBJ1-2|NA|TRBV28
TGTGCCAGCAGATGGACAGGAACTAACTATGGCTACACCTTC
CASRWTGTNYGYTF
>NA|TRBJ1-6|NA|TRBV5-5
TGTGCCAGCAGCTTGGGCAGCCTCCTAAATTCACCCCTCCACTTT
CASSLGSLLNSPLHF
>NA|TRBJ2-7|NA|TRBV7-9
TGTGCCAGCAGCCAGGGGCGCGAGCAGTACTTC
CASSQGREQYF
>TRBD1|TRBJ1-5|NA|TRBV6-4
TGTGCCAGCAGTGGACCCGGGACAGGGGGCAATCAGCCCCAGCATTTT
CASSGPGTGGNQPQHF
>NA|TRBJ1-2|NA|TRBV27
TGTGCCAGCAGTTTATTAGTCCGAAGGGGTGATATGTATGGCTACACCTTC
CASSLLVRRGDMYGYTF
>NA|TRBJ1-1|NA|TRBV2
TGTGCCACCCGGGGCACGAAGAACACTGAAGCTTTCTTT
CATRGTKNTEAFF
>NA|TRBJ2-5|NA|TRBV4-1
TGCGCCAGCAGCCAAATCGCCAAGGAGACCCAGTACTTC
CASSQIAKETQYF
>TRBD2|TRBJ2-7|NA|TRBV5-1
TGCGCCAGCAGCTTGGAGGCGGGAGGCCGAGGGGAGCAGTACTTC
CASSLEAGGRGEQYF
>TRBD1|TRBJ1-2|NA|TRBV6-6
TGTGCCAGTCAGGACAGGGGCTATGGCTACACCTTC
CASQDRGYGYTF
>TRBD2|TRBJ2-5|NA|TRBV2
TGTGCCAGCACCCGAGAGGTAGCGGGCGGCTCCCAGTACTTC
CASTREVAGGSQYF
>TRBD2|TRBJ2-5|NA|TRBV29-1
TGCAGCGTTGACACTAGCGGGGGGATGGAGACCCAGTACTTC
CSVDTSGGMETQYF
>NA|TRBJ1-1|NA|TRBV28
TGTGCCAGCAGCCCTGGGGGGCGCACTGAAGCTTTCTTT
CASSPGGRTEAFF
>NA|TRBJ1-5|NA|TRBV30
TGTGCCTGGAGTGTATTGGATAATAGCAATCAGCCCCAGCATTTT
CAWSVLDNSNQPQHF
>NA|TRBJ2-7|NA|TRBV11-1
TGTGCCAGCAGCCGGGACGTTGGAACGTACGAGCAGTACTTC
CASSRDVGTYEQYF
>NA|TRBJ2-7|NA|TRBV7-2
TGTGCCAGCAGCTTCGTAACTACCGAGCAGTACTTC
CASSFVTTEQYF
>NA|TRBJ1-2|NA|TRBV4-2
TGTGCCAGCAGTCCAAATCCCGGGGTCAACTATGGCTACACCTTC
CASSPNPGVNYGYTF
>NA|TRBJ2-6|NA|TRBV7-2
TGTGCCAGCAGCTTAGGGGGGACATTTAACTCCGGGGCCAACGTCCTGACTTTC
CASSLGGTFNSGANVLTF
>NA|TRBJ2-1|once|TRBV19
TGTGCCAGTAGTATTCAGTCAGGGCGCAATGAGCAGTTCTTC
CASSIQSGRNEQFF
>TRBD2|TRBJ2-7|NA|TRBV28
TGTGCCAGCAGTCCTCTGACTGCGGGGGGCTTGAGCTACGAGCAGTACTTC
CASSPLTAGGLSYEQYF
>NA|TRBJ1-3|NA|TRBV7-3
TGTGCCAGCAGGACTGGCCCCTCTGGAAACACCATATATTTT
CASRTGPSGNTIYF
>NA|TRBJ1-5|NA|TRBV28
TGTGCCAGCAGTCCCCCCCCGGGGACCAATCAGCCCCAGCATTTT
CASSPPPGTNQPQHF
>NA|TRBJ2-7|NA|TRBV2
TGTGCCAGCAGTGCCCAGGGACGCCCGGTGTACTTC
CASSAQGRPVYF
>NA|TRBJ1-2|NA|TRBV9
TGTGCCAGCAGCGTAGATCTGGGCGGCAGATACTATGGCTACACCTTC
CASSVDLGGRYYGYTF
>TRBD2|TRBJ2-3|NA|TRBV5-1
TGCGCCAGCAGCTTTCAGGGGGGACTAGCGGGACCCGGGGAAGATACGCAGTATTTT
CASSFQGGLAGPGEDTQYF
>TRBD1|TRBJ2-3|NA|TRBV23-1
TGCGCCAGCAGTATCGGACAGGGATGGACAGATACGCAGTATTTT
CASSIGQGWTDTQYF
>TRBD2|TRBJ2-3|NA|TRBV27
TGTGCCAGCAGTTTTTCTCGAAGACTAGCGTGGGCAGATACGCAGTATTTT
CASSFSRRLAWADTQYF
>TRBD1|TRBJ2-7|NA|TRBV7-2
TGTGCCAGCAGCTCAGGGACAGGGAGGCTTGCCCTTGCCGAGCAGTACTTC
CASSSGTGRLALAEQYF
>TRBD1|TRBJ2-1|NA|TRBV27
TGTGCCAGCAGTTTAAATGACAGGGCCTATATGTTCTTC
CASSLNDRAYMFF
>NA|TRBJ2-7|NA|TRBV18
TGTGCCAGCTCACCCTTAGTCTCCTACGAGCAGTACTTC
CASSPLVSYEQYF
>NA|TRBJ1-5|NA|TRBV7-8
TGTGCCAGCAGCTTAGCCTGGCAGGGCCAACTTTCGAGCAATCAGCCCCAGCATTTT
CASSLAWQGQLSSNQPQHF
>NA|TRBJ2-5|NA|TRBV4-1
TGCGCCAGCAGCCGAGGCGAGACCCAGTACTTC
CASSRGETQYF
>NA|TRBJ2-2|NA|TRBV19
TGTGCCAGTAGTAGCACCCCGACAACCTATACCGGGGAGCTGTTTTTT
CASSSTPTTYTGELFF
>TRBD1|TRBJ1-1|NA|TRBV7-2
TGTGCCAGCAGTAGATTTCCCAGGGGGCCTCGAGATCGGACTGAAGCTTTCTTT
CASSRFPRGPRDRTEAFF
>NA|TRBJ1-2|NA|TRBV12-2
TGTGCAAGTCGCCAAGCGCGGCAGGGCCAATTCTATGGCTACACCTTC
CASRQARQGQFYGYTF
>TRBD2|TRBJ2-3|NA|TRBV30
TGTGCCTGGAGCCCGTGGGAGGGTCCGGGGGCGCAGTATTTT
CAWSPWEGPGAQYF